This T cell receptor beta chain was recovered during a study of T cells in Graves' hyperthyroidism and ophthalmopathy. Overall study context: Before treatment of any kind, peripheral blood was taken at initial diagnosis.

The study, taken as a whole, reports: Ophthalmopathy was separated from stable hyperthyroidism by a 13 V-J model. Among thyroid clonotypes expanded above 0.001, most also appeared in blood.

The table lists this clonotype with a few counts. The antigen remains undetermined. It was RNA transcripts that yielded the amplified TCR beta CDR3 regions. Researchers ran a first-round RT-PCR on the TCR CDR3 using the HTBI primer set. TCRdb re-derived calls from the multiplex PCR reads in MiXCR, one entry per CDR3 protein. The data contain about half a million distinct CDR3 sequences, 15% to 20% of them seen just once; the ten biggest clones take up over 25%. J lost 9 bases, V lost 11 bases, and 12 bases had no gene match. Germline lookup yields CDR1 MDHEN and CDR2 SYDVKM. The CDR3 extends over 12 amino acids.

Sample: blood. The chain carries TRBV28 and TRBJ1-2; 7 bases are shared with TRBD1. This TCR derives from a woman under 40 with Graves' ophthalmopathy. Here the CDR3 DNA reads TGTGCCCTCGGGACAGATTATGATAGCTACACCTTC. It codes for CALGTDYDSYTF.